What follows are 23 T cell receptor beta chains derived from one specimen sequenced in a study of blood T cell repertoires in COVID-19. TCRdb's copy holds only in-frame clones and misses some; the assay was immunoSEQ multiplex PCR. This table has around 100,000 clones, about 90% appearing once. The specimen was peripheral blood. The receptors originated from a man aged 30 to 39 in a cohort sampled during active COVID-19.

The chain combines TRBV5-4 with TRBJ2-3; 11 nucleotides line up with TRBD1. The V segment lost 4 bases and the J segment 5 bases; nucleotides outside the gene matches: 6. This CDR3 is built from 15 residues. From germline, CDR1 is SGHNT and CDR2 YYREEE (reference sequence). DNA for the CDR3: TGTGCCAGCAGCGTGGACAGGGGGCAATTAGATACGCAGTATTTT. Protein sequence: CASSVDRGQLDTQYF.

This clone was seen just once. The V gene is TRBV29-1, the J gene TRBJ1-2; TRBD1 matches at 7 bases. Unmatched junction bases numbered 9, after V lost 6 bases and J lost 2 bases. The V gene's germline CDR1 is SQVTM and CDR2 ANQGSEA. The CDR3 extends over 14 amino acids. The CDR3 sequence is CSVARQGWNYGYTF. CDR3 nucleotide sequence: TGCAGCGTCGCAAGACAGGGTTGGAACTATGGCTACACCTTC.

The chain is built from TRBV5-4 and TRBJ2-5; D is possibly TRBD1 (6 bases). The CDR3 is 14 amino acids. Germline-derived CDR1 and CDR2 are SGHNT and YYREEE (reference sequence). V was trimmed by 2 bases and J by 3 bases, leaving 11 bases between them. The CDR3 loop is CASSLQGPKETQYF. CDR3 DNA sequence: TGTGCCAGCAGCTTACAGGGTCCCAAAGAGACCCAGTACTTC.

V is TRBV5-1 and J is TRBJ1-3; D gene uncertain. Per the germline V gene, CDR1 is SGHRS and CDR2 is YFSETQ. Between the trimmed V and J ends, which lost 1 base and 4 bases, there was a span of 18 bases. The length of the CDR3 is 17 residues. The CDR3 region is CASSLNPGLVRGNTIYF. DNA for the CDR3: TGCGCCAGCAGCTTGAACCCGGGGTTAGTGCGGGGAAACACCATATATTTT.

This chain uses TRBV7-8 with TRBJ1-5; 10 bases align to TRBD1. The CDR3 covers 17 residues. Per germline, CDR1 SGHVS and CDR2 FQNEAQ. J lost 6 bases, V lost 0 bases, and 8 bases had no gene match. The CDR3 coding sequence is TGTGCCAGCAGCTTAGCAATACGGGACAGGGGACCTCAGCCCCAGCATTTT. It codes for CASSLAIRDRGPQPQHF.

CDR3 sequence reads: CANLLREGGELFF. The CDR3 region has the DNA TGTGCCAACCTGCTTAGGGAGGGCGGGGAGCTGTTTTTT. This chain uses TRBV12-3 or TRBV12-4 with TRBJ2-2, with 7 bases matching TRBD2. This CDR3 has 13 residues. The V segment lost 10 bases and the J segment 7 bases; nucleotides outside the gene matches: 9.

The chain is built from TRBV4-3 and TRBJ2-3; 11 bases line up with TRBD1. This CDR3 comprises 16 residues. V gave up 4 bases and J gave up 1 base; unmatched junction bases: 4. The germline CDR1 and CDR2 sequences are LGHNA and YSLEER. CDR3 protein: CASSPGTGGGTDTQYF. The DNA for the CDR3 is TGCGCCAGCAGCCCGGGGACAGGGGGGGGCACAGATACGCAGTATTTT.

The CDR3 loop is CASSYSGEPEAFF. CDR3 in DNA: TGTGCCAGCAGTTACTCCGGGGAGCCTGAAGCTTTCTTT. The rearrangement joins TRBV6-2 or TRBV6-3 to TRBJ1-1; no reliable D call. The V and J ends lost 0 bases and 6 bases respectively, with 8 bases between them. CDR3 length equals 13 residues. CDR1 is MNHEY, CDR2 SVGEGT, per germline.

This clone appeared once. The gene calls are TRBV18 and TRBJ1-1; 8 bases line up with TRBD1. Germline V gene lookup returns CDR1 KGHSH and CDR2 LQKENI. With 2 bases clipped from V and 6 bases from J, the junction kept 5 bases outside the gene matches. The CDR3 is 14 residues long. This CDR3 is CASSPGATGAEAFF. The CDR3 nucleotides are TGTGCCAGCTCACCAGGGGCGACAGGGGCTGAAGCTTTCTTT.

V is TRBV9 and J is TRBJ2-3, with 10 bases fitting TRBD2. The CDR3 sequence is 16 residues long. Germline V gene sequence: CDR1 SGDLS, CDR2 YYNGEE. Germline trimming cut 3 bases from V and 3 bases from J; bases unmatched to any gene: 7. CDR3 amino acids: CASSGGLARSTDTQYF. The CDR3 region has the DNA TGTGCCAGCAGCGGGGGACTAGCGAGGAGTACAGATACGCAGTATTTT.

V usage is TRBV28 and J usage is TRBJ2-7; 8 positions match TRBD2. Germline trimming cut 1 base from V and 2 bases from J; bases unmatched to any gene: 7. Germline V gene sequence: CDR1 MDHEN, CDR2 SYDVKM. The CDR3 has 16 amino acids. The CDR3 DNA reads TGTGCCAGCAGTTTATACGGCGGGGGGCCAGCCTACGAGCAGTACTTC. This codes for CASSLYGGGPAYEQYF. Variable domain in full (rest from reference TRBV28 and TRBJ2-7): DVKVTQSSRYLVKRTGEKVFLECVQDMDHENMFWYRQDPGLGLRLIYFSYDVKMKEKGDIPEGYSVSREKKERFSLILESASTNQTSMYLCASSLYGGGPAYEQYFGPGTRLTVT.

V usage is TRBV2 and J usage is TRBJ2-5, with a tentative D call TRBD2 (5 bases). CDR1 and CDR2 from the germline V gene are SNHLY and FYNNEI. This CDR3 comprises 13 residues. V was shortened by 7 bases and J by 2 bases, with 11 bases between the two germline ends. The CDR3 DNA sequence: TGTGCCAGCAAGGAGGCCGTTCAAGAGACCCAGTACTTC. It specifies CASKEAVQETQYF.

This chain links TRBV5-1 with TRBJ2-2; no clear D gene. CDR3 length: 14 residues. Trimming stripped 0 bases from V and 6 bases from J, with 9 bases between. CDR1 is SGHRS, CDR2 YFSETQ, per germline. DNA for the CDR3: TGCGCCAGCAGCTTGGCCGGAGAGGCCGGGGAGCTGTTTTTT. Translated, it gives CASSLAGEAGELFF. The full variable domain, with the rest looked up from reference TRBV5-1 and TRBJ2-2, is KAGVTQTPRYLIKTRGQQVTLSCSPISGHRSVSWYQQTPGQGLQFLFEYFSETQRNKGNFPGRFSGRQFSNSRSEMNVSTLELGDSALYLCASSLAGEAGELFFGEGSRLTVL.

V and J are TRBV6-1 and TRBJ2-7; the match to TRBD1 covers 11 bases. Germline V gene data show CDR1 as MNHNS and CDR2 as SASEGT. This CDR3 region has 15 residues. Germline trimming cut 3 bases from V and 3 bases from J; bases unmatched to any gene: 4. DNA for the CDR3: TGTGCCAGCAGTGATGGGACAGGGGGGGTCTACGAGCAGTACTTC. Protein sequence: CASSDGTGGVYEQYF.

This sequence joins TRBV5-8 and TRBJ1-6, with TRBD1 matching over 8 bases. Germline lookup yields CDR1 SGHTS and CDR2 YDEGEE. V shed 4 bases and J 10 bases; nucleotides not matched to a gene: 16. This CDR3 comprises 17 residues. CDR3 amino acids: CASSARDRSTSRSPLHF. The CDR3 DNA reads as TGTGCCAGCAGCGCCCGGGACAGGTCCACTAGCCGGTCACCCCTCCACTTT.

The CDR3 is CAGPDRENQPQHF. As DNA, the CDR3 is TGTGCCGGCCCGGACAGGGAGAATCAGCCCCAGCATTTT. The chain joins TRBV14 to TRBJ1-5; 8 bases map to TRBD1. The junction had 7 bases not matched to a gene; V was cut back by 11 bases and J by 4 bases. This CDR3 spans 13 amino acids. The V gene's germline CDR1 is SGHDN and CDR2 FVKESK.

V is TRBV9 and J is TRBJ2-3; D perhaps matches TRBD2 (6 bases). The ends were cut back, 4 bases at V and 2 bases at J, with 14 bases in the middle. There are 15 residues in the CDR3. CDR1 is SGDLS and CDR2 is YYNGEE in the germline V gene. The CDR3 reads CASSPTGLLTDTQYF. The DNA of the CDR3 is TGTGCCAGCAGCCCTACCGGACTACTCACAGATACGCAGTATTTT.

The chain uses TRBV4-3 and TRBJ2-2; 9 bases match TRBD1. This CDR3 contains 18 residues. Germline V gives CDR1 LGHNA, CDR2 YSLEER. The ends lost 1 base at V and 5 bases at J; junction bases unmatched: 11. This CDR3 is CASSQGPPGQGSTGELFF. CDR3 DNA: TGCGCCAGCAGCCAAGGGCCCCCGGGACAGGGATCTACCGGGGAGCTGTTTTTT.

V gene TRBV6-1 combines with J gene TRBJ2-1, with no clear D. The CDR3 sequence is 14 residues long. From germline, CDR1 is MNHNS and CDR2 SASEGT. Deletions cut 2 bases from V and 0 bases from J, with 5 bases between. CDR3 sequence: CASSEPSSYNEQFF. In DNA form, the CDR3 reads TGTGCCAGCAGTGAACCCAGCTCCTACAATGAGCAGTTCTTC.

V gene TRBV7-2 combines with J gene TRBJ2-3, with unresolved D. Trimming removed 1 base from V and 0 bases from J, with 5 bases in between. The CDR3 spans 14 residues. CDR1 is SGHTA, CDR2 FQGNSA, per germline. The CDR3 coding sequence is TGTGCCAGCAGCTTAGACTCGAGCACAGATACGCAGTATTTT. Protein sequence: CASSLDSSTDTQYF.

This clone was recorded only once. The chain is built from TRBV19 and TRBJ2-7; 7 bases align to TRBD1. The CDR3 loop spans 13 amino acids. The V and J ends lost 5 bases and 4 bases, in that order; junction bases with no gene match: 5. Germline lookup yields CDR1 LNHDA and CDR2 SQIVND (reference sequence). CDR3 DNA sequence: TGTGCCAGTAGTGACAGGGCCGGGTACGAGCAGTACTTC. Protein product: CASSDRAGYEQYF.

The chain joins TRBV30 to TRBJ1-4; D is possibly TRBD1 (5 bases). CDR1 and CDR2 from the germline V gene are GTSNPN and SVGIG (reference sequence). The V end was cut by 4 bases, the J end by 10 bases, with 13 bases between. CDR3 length equals 12 residues. The CDR3 nucleotides read TGTGCCTGGACCCAACCGGGGGGAAAACTGTTTTTT. Translated: CAWTQPGGKLFF.

The CDR3 is CASSLGLAGGDYTDTQYF. Here the CDR3 DNA reads TGTGCCAGCAGCTTAGGACTAGCGGGGGGAGATTACACAGATACGCAGTATTTT. The chain is built from TRBV7-9 and TRBJ2-3, with 13 bases identical to TRBD2. Germline CDR1 SEHNR, CDR2 FQNEAQ (reference sequence). The CDR3 is made up of 18 amino acids. V shed 1 base, J shed 2 bases, and the junction held 6 bases outside the gene matches. Full variable domain (rest looked up from reference TRBV7-9 and TRBJ2-3): DTGVSQNPRHKITKRGQNVTFRCDPISEHNRLYWYRQTLGQGPEFLTYFQNEAQLEKSRLLSDRFSAERPKGSFSTLEIQRTEQGDSAMYLCASSLGLAGGDYTDTQYFGPGTRLTVL.